Detailed here is one TCR beta chain. This record comes from a study of human T cells and chemical hapten exposure. In the study overall: Upper back patch tests used 0.01% DPC, scored after 6 days.

Indicated time point: patch test 3, about 24 weeks after DPC sensitization. Treatment meaning: therapeutic diphenylcyclopropenone sensitization with weekly scalp DPC. Unfractionated whole blood yielded the extracted total RNA. Every donor had alopecia and was 18 to 70 years old; all were suitable for DPC. The study's library attached unique molecular identifiers to single cDNA molecules. As processed by the authors: The median was 95,638 TCRs per sample, ranging roughly 23,224 to 750,000. MiXCR, run by TCRdb on the RACE reads, gives a single entry per CDR3 protein. The V and J calls and clone size are TCRdb's, not the authors'. The sample has some 36,000 distinct CDR3 sequences; more than 8% are singletons. Germline CDR1 MNHEY, CDR2 SMNVEV (reference sequence). The CDR3 totals 14 residues. The V end was cut by 4 bases, the J end by 1 base, with 8 bases between.

This sequence joins TRBV27 and TRBJ1-5, with D unclear. This clonotype was sampled from a man aged 50 to 59 with alopecia areata. Some clones in this sample may be carry-over from other donors' samples. Material: whole blood, obtained in connection with sensitization to the hapten diphenylcyclopropenone (DPC). CDR3 nucleotide sequence: TGTGCCAGCAGTTCACAGAGGAGCAATCAGCCCCAGCATTTT. Protein sequence: CASSSQRSNQPQHF.